The rows below give T cell receptor beta chains drawn from one sample of a study of cytomegalovirus exposure and HLA in healthy donors. Clones were sequenced by immunoSEQ multiplex PCR, and TCRdb holds only the in-frame ones, with some missing. Found here are about 130,000 clones, 78% of them singletons; the top ten hold over 1.5%. The sequenced material came from PBMCs. These receptors were obtained from a woman aged 40 to 49 in good health and CMV-seronegative. CDR3s include the opening cysteine and the closing phenylalanine or tryptophan. D genes are given only for firm matches. A clone size is listed for some rows: how often the clone was seen (once, few, many), or a class if it is expanded.

cdr3_nt: TGCAGTGCCGTGGTGGGCGAGACCCAGTACTTC
cdr3_aa: CSAVVGETQYF
j_call: TRBJ2-5
v_call: TRBV20-1
clone_size: -
d_call: -

cdr3_nt: TGTGCCAGCAGCTTAGAACTAGCGGTTACAGATACGCAGTATTTT
cdr3_aa: CASSLELAVTDTQYF
j_call: TRBJ2-3
v_call: TRBV7-6
clone_size: -
d_call: TRBD2

cdr3_nt: TGCGCCAGCAGCTTGGGAGGTGGGGGCACGAATTCACCCCTCCACTTT
cdr3_aa: CASSLGGGGTNSPLHF
j_call: TRBJ1-6
v_call: TRBV5-1
clone_size: -
d_call: -

cdr3_nt: TGTGCCAGCAGCCCGGCTAGCGGGAAGGTTACCCAGTACTTC
cdr3_aa: CASSPASGKVTQYF
j_call: TRBJ2-5
v_call: TRBV11-2
clone_size: -
d_call: TRBD2

cdr3_nt: TGTGCCAGCAGCTCCCCCGGGACTCACTACAATGAGCAGTTCTTC
cdr3_aa: CASSSPGTHYNEQFF
j_call: TRBJ2-1
v_call: TRBV7-9
clone_size: few
d_call: -

cdr3_nt: TGCGCCAGCAGCATCGCCCCGGTTTCCAAAAACAGTCAGTACTTC
cdr3_aa: CASSIAPVSKNSQYF
j_call: TRBJ2-4
v_call: TRBV5-1
clone_size: -
d_call: -

cdr3_nt: TGTGCCAGCTCACTACTCCCGGGACAGGGGGCCAATGAGCAGTTCTTC
cdr3_aa: CASSLLPGQGANEQFF
j_call: TRBJ2-1
v_call: TRBV18
clone_size: -
d_call: TRBD1

cdr3_nt: TGTGCCAGCAGCTTGTCTTCCGGGACGGGGGAGTCGTACGAGCAGTACTTC
cdr3_aa: CASSLSSGTGESYEQYF
j_call: TRBJ2-7
v_call: TRBV11-2
clone_size: -
d_call: -

cdr3_nt: TGTGCCAGCAGCGTCGGTGCTTCCTATAATTCACCCCTCCACTTT
cdr3_aa: CASSVGASYNSPLHF
j_call: TRBJ1-6
v_call: TRBV9
clone_size: -
d_call: -

cdr3_nt: TGTGCCAGCAGTCCAGGCAGCTCTGGGGCCAACGTCCTGACTTTC
cdr3_aa: CASSPGSSGANVLTF
j_call: TRBJ2-6
v_call: TRBV6-5
clone_size: few
d_call: -

cdr3_nt: TGTGCCAGCTCACCTCTCTCGACAGGGGGCGGGCAGCCCCAGCATTTT
cdr3_aa: CASSPLSTGGGQPQHF
j_call: TRBJ1-5
v_call: TRBV18
clone_size: -
d_call: TRBD1

cdr3_nt: TGTGCCAGCAGTCTAAGGGGGATGGCTGGAAACACCATATATTTT
cdr3_aa: CASSLRGMAGNTIYF
j_call: TRBJ1-3
v_call: TRBV6-5
clone_size: -
d_call: -

cdr3_nt: TGTGCCAGCAGTGAAAGGTGGCTTACCGGACAGAGTTATAGCAATCAGCCCCAGCATTTT
cdr3_aa: CASSERWLTGQSYSNQPQHF
j_call: TRBJ1-5
v_call: TRBV6-1
clone_size: -
d_call: -

cdr3_nt: TGTGCCTGGGTGACAGGGGGCACTGAAGCTTTCTTT
cdr3_aa: CAWVTGGTEAFF
j_call: TRBJ1-1
v_call: TRBV30
clone_size: -
d_call: TRBD1

cdr3_nt: TGTGCCAGCAGTTTTGGGCGCTCTGGGGCCAACGGCCTGACTTTC
cdr3_aa: CASSFGRSGANGLTF
j_call: TRBJ2-6
v_call: TRBV28
clone_size: -
d_call: -

cdr3_nt: TGTGCCTGGGGGGTGACAGGTCAAGAGACCCAGTACTTC
cdr3_aa: CAWGVTGQETQYF
j_call: TRBJ2-5
v_call: TRBV30
clone_size: few
d_call: -

cdr3_nt: TGTGCCACCAGCACCGGAGGAGAGGAAAAACTGTTTTTT
cdr3_aa: CATSTGGEEKLFF
j_call: TRBJ1-4
v_call: TRBV15
clone_size: -
d_call: -

cdr3_nt: TGTGCCAGCAGCCAAAGACTAGCGGGGGGGACAGATACGCAGTATTTT
cdr3_aa: CASSQRLAGGTDTQYF
j_call: TRBJ2-3
v_call: TRBV7-9
clone_size: -
d_call: TRBD2

cdr3_nt: TGTGCCAGCTCGGTGGGGAGTAATTCACCCCTCCACTTT
cdr3_aa: CASSVGSNSPLHF
j_call: TRBJ1-6
v_call: TRBV6-6
clone_size: -
d_call: -

cdr3_nt: TGTGCCAGCAGTTTAGGAGGACAGGGATGGACTGAAGCTTTCTTT
cdr3_aa: CASSLGGQGWTEAFF
j_call: TRBJ1-1
v_call: TRBV28
clone_size: few
d_call: TRBD1

cdr3_nt: TGCGCCAGCAGCGCCAGTTTTAGCACAGATACGCAGTATTTT
cdr3_aa: CASSASFSTDTQYF
j_call: TRBJ2-3
v_call: TRBV5-1
clone_size: -
d_call: -

cdr3_nt: TGCGCCAGCAGCTTGCGGGACAGGGGTCCTTATTCACCCCTCCACTTT
cdr3_aa: CASSLRDRGPYSPLHF
j_call: TRBJ1-6
v_call: TRBV5-1
clone_size: -
d_call: TRBD1

cdr3_nt: TGTGCCAGCAGCTTAACCAGAAACACCGGGGAGCTGTTTTTT
cdr3_aa: CASSLTRNTGELFF
j_call: TRBJ2-2
v_call: TRBV7-3
clone_size: -
d_call: -

cdr3_nt: TGTGCCTCGACAGGGAGCACAGATACGCAGTATTTT
cdr3_aa: CASTGSTDTQYF
j_call: TRBJ2-3
v_call: TRBV7-9
clone_size: -
d_call: TRBD1

cdr3_nt: TGCAGCGTTGATGGTAGCGGGAGGGCAGGGGAGACCCAGTACTTC
cdr3_aa: CSVDGSGRAGETQYF
j_call: TRBJ2-5
v_call: TRBV29-1
clone_size: -
d_call: TRBD2

cdr3_nt: TGTGCCATCAGTGCCGCGGGGAATCAGCCCCAGCATTTT
cdr3_aa: CAISAAGNQPQHF
j_call: TRBJ1-5
v_call: TRBV10-3
clone_size: -
d_call: -

cdr3_nt: TGTGCCAGCAGCGTTCCCAGGCCCGGCGCCCCTCAGTACTTC
cdr3_aa: CASSVPRPGAPQYF
j_call: TRBJ2-4
v_call: TRBV7-9
clone_size: few
d_call: -